This T cell receptor beta chain was observed in a study of regulatory T cells in long-lasting Graves disease. TCR beta libraries were built with iRepertoire HTBI primers and Arm-PCR of CDR3 regions. TCRdb re-called the multiplex PCR reads through MiXCR, storing one row per CDR3 protein. The sample holds 700,000 or so distinct CDR3 sequences, around 30% seen once. This clonotype was found many times. CDR3 size: 13 residues. The J segment lost 8 bases and the V segment lost 2 bases, leaving 4 bases of the junction unmatched. The V gene's germline CDR1 is MDHEN and CDR2 SYDVKM. Time point indicated: persistent/refractory GD, antithyroid drugs over 5 years with positive TRAb. Following extraction of RNA from PBMCs, that RNA was used to make the TCR library.

The chain joins TRBV28 to TRBJ1-2; 8 bases are shared with TRBD1. The receptor was derived from a female donor with Graves disease. The sample in question was peripheral blood mononuclear cells (PBMCs), obtained when the disease was refractory, from a patient treated with antithyroid drugs. CDR3 nucleotide sequence: TGTGCCAGCAGTTTACCCGGACAGGGAGGCTACACCTTC. It is translated as CASSLPGQGGYTF.